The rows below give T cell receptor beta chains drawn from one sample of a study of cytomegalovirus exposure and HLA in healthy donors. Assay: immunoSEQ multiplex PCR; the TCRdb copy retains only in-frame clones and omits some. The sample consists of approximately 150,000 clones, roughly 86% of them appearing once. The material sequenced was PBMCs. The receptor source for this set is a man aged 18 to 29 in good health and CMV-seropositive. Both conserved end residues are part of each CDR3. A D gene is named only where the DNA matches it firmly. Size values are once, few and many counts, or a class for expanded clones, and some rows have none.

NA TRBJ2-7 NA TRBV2 TGTGCCAGCAGTGAACGGGGTAATCCTATCGAGCAGTACTTC CASSERGNPIEQYF
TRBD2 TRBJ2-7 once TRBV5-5 TGTGCCAGCAGCTTTCTGCGGGAGGCCATAGGAGAGCAGTACTTC CASSFLREAIGEQYF
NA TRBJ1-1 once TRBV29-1 TGCAGCGTCGGGGACTTCGGGGCCACCACTGAAGCTTTCTTT CSVGDFGATTEAFF
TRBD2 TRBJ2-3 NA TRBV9 TGTGCCAGCAGCCCACGGACTAGCGGACGCACAGATACGCAGTATTTT CASSPRTSGRTDTQYF
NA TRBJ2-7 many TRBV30 TGTGCCTGGAGTGAGATACGGGAGCCCTACGAGCAGTACTTC CAWSEIREPYEQYF
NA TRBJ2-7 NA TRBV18 TGTGCCAGCTCCCACCGGAGGGAGCTCACTAGAGAGCAGTACTTC CASSHRRELTREQYF
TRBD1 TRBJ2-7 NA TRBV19 TGTGCCAGTAGCCCGCCGGGACAGGGGGCCTACGAGCAGTACTTC CASSPPGQGAYEQYF
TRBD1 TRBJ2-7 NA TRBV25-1 TGTGCCAGCACGACCCGGGACAGGGGGCACGAGCAGTACTTC CASTTRDRGHEQYF
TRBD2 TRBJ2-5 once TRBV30 TGTGCCTGGCGACTAGCGGGAGCAGGAGAGACCCAGTACTTC CAWRLAGAGETQYF
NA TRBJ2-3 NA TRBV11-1 TGTGCCAGCAGCTTAGGGGACTTTACAGATACGCAGTATTTT CASSLGDFTDTQYF
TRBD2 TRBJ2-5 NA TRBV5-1 TGCGCCAGCAGCCGGATAGCGGGGCAAGAGACCCAGTACTTC CASSRIAGQETQYF
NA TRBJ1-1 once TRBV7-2 TGTGCCAGCAGCGGGCGGACAGTAAGGAACACTGAAGCTTTCTTT CASSGRTVRNTEAFF
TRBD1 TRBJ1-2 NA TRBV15 TGTGCCACCAGCTATCGGGGTTGGGACAGGTCTGATGGCTACACCTTC CATSYRGWDRSDGYTF
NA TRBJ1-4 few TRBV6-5 TGTGCCAGCAGGAGACAGTCAACTAATGAAAAACTGTTTTTT CASRRQSTNEKLFF
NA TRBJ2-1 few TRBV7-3 TGTGCCAGCAGCCTGACTAGGGACAATGAGCAGTTCTTC CASSLTRDNEQFF
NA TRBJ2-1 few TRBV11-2 TGTGCCAGCAGCTTCGGACTAAACAATGAGCAGTTCTTC CASSFGLNNEQFF
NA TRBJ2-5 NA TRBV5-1 TGCGCCAGCAGCTTGGCGGCAGGACAAGAGACCCAGTACTTC CASSLAAGQETQYF
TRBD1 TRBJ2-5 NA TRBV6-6 TGTGCCAGCAGTTACTCGACAGGGCAAAGACCGGAGACCCAGTACTTC CASSYSTGQRPETQYF
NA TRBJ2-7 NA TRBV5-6 TGTGCCAGCAGCTTCGGTCTCTCCTACGAGCAGTACTTC CASSFGLSYEQYF
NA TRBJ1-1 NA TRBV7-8 TGTGCCAGCAGCTTAGCGTCAGGACTCGGGGGGATGAACACTGAAGCTTTCTTT CASSLASGLGGMNTEAFF
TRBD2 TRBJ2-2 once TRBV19 TGTGCCAGTACCCCGTGGGTAGCGGGAGTAGCGGGGGAGCTGTTTTTT CASTPWVAGVAGELFF
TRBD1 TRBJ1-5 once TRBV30 TGTGCCTGGAAAGCGACAGGGGCGTATAGCAATCAGCCCCAGCATTTT CAWKATGAYSNQPQHF
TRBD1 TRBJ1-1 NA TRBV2 TGTGCCAGCAGACGGACAGGGACTCACACTGAAGCTTTCTTT CASRRTGTHTEAFF
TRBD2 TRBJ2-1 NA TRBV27 TGTGCCAGCAGTGTGGCGGGGGTTTCCTACAATGAGCAGTTCTTC CASSVAGVSYNEQFF
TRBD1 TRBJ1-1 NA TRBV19 TGTGCCAGTAGTACCATACAGGGGGCGGTGAGTGAAGCTTTCTTT CASSTIQGAVSEAFF
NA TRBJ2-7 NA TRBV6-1 TGTGCCAGCAGTGAAATGAAGGGGAGGAACTACGAGCAGTACTTC CASSEMKGRNYEQYF
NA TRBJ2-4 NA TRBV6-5 TGTGCCAGCAGTAGGCAGGGAGGGGGCATTCAGTACTTC CASSRQGGGIQYF
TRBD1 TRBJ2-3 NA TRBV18 TGTGCCAGCTCACCACAAGGACAGGGCACAGATACGCAGTATTTT CASSPQGQGTDTQYF
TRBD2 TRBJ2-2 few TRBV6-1 TGTGCCAGCAGTGAAAAGCGGGGTCCCGGGGCCGGGGAGCTGTTTTTT CASSEKRGPGAGELFF
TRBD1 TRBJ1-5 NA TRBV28 TGTGCCAGCAGTGGGGGTCTTCGGGACAGACTAAGCAATCAGCCCCAGCATTTT CASSGGLRDRLSNQPQHF
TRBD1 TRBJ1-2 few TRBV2 TGTGCCAGCAGGATGGGGACAGGGGGAACTAACTATGGCTACACCTTC CASRMGTGGTNYGYTF
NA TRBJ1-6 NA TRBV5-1 TGCGCCAGCGGGCGGGGTACAGGAGGGAATTCACCCCTCCACTTT CASGRGTGGNSPLHF
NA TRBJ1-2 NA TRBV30 TGTGCCTGGAGTGTCGGGGGGATTAACTATGGCTACACCTTC CAWSVGGINYGYTF
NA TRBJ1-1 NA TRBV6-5 TGTGCCAGCAGCATGACATCCAGATCCACTGAAGCTTTCTTT CASSMTSRSTEAFF
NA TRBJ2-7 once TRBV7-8 TGTGCCAGCAGCACCGATAGGACAGCCTCTATCTCCTACGAGCAGTACTTC CASSTDRTASISYEQYF
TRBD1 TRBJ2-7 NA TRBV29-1 TGCAGCGTGGGACAGAAACTCTCCTACGAGCAGTACTTC CSVGQKLSYEQYF
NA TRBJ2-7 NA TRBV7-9 TGTGCCAGCAGCTTGGGACAACCAACCTCCTACGAGCAGTACTTC CASSLGQPTSYEQYF
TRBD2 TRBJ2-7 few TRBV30 TGTGCCTGGAGTCTACAACTAGCGGGAGGTCCCTCCTACGAGCAGTACTTC CAWSLQLAGGPSYEQYF
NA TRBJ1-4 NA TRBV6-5 TGTGCCAGCTCTCCCCTCCCCGGTAATGAAAAACTGTTTTTT CASSPLPGNEKLFF
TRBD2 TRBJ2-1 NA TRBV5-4 TGTGCCAGCAGCTTGGTGGCGGGAGTCTACAATGAGCAGTTCTTC CASSLVAGVYNEQFF
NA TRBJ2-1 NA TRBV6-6 TGTGCCATATTTTCCTCTTCCTACAATGAGCAGTTCTTC CAIFSSSYNEQFF
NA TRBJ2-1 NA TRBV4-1 TGCGCCAGCAGCCAAGAATACGGGAATGAGCAGTTCTTC CASSQEYGNEQFF
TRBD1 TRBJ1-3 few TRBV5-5 TGTGCCAGCAGCGCGACAGGGAAGGATGGAAACACCATATATTTT CASSATGKDGNTIYF
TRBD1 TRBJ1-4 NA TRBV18 TGTGCCAGCTCACCTCAGTCGGACAGGGAAAAACTGTTTTTT CASSPQSDREKLFF
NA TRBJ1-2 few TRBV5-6 TGTGCCAGCAGCTTCCCTCCGCGAGGCGGCTACACCTTC CASSFPPRGGYTF
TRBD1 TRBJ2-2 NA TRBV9 TGTGCCAGCAGCGACACAGGGGGCTACACCGGGGAGCTGTTTTTT CASSDTGGYTGELFF
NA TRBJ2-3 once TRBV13 TGTGCCAGCAGCTTACTCACAGATACGCAGTATTTT CASSLLTDTQYF
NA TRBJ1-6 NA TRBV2 TGTGCCAGCAGTGAACAACAGGCAAGGAATTCACCCCTCCACTTT CASSEQQARNSPLHF
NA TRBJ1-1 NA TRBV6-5 TGTGCCAGCTCTACGGGGGGGCTAGGCACTGAAGCTTTCTTT CASSTGGLGTEAFF